The rows below give T cell receptor beta chains drawn from one sample of a study of cytomegalovirus exposure and HLA in healthy donors. Assay used: immunoSEQ multiplex PCR; TCRdb lists only in-frame clones, some missing. The profile shows about 250,000 clones, around 80% of them singletons. The sequencing sample was made of PBMCs. These receptors all come from a boy younger than 18 in good health and CMV-seronegative. Each CDR3 is given without its conserved first and last residue. Each record gives: J gene, V gene, CDR3 protein.

j_call: TRBJ2-1
v_call: TRBV7-8
cdr3_aa: ASSPTGLASNEQF

j_call: TRBJ1-2
v_call: TRBV19
cdr3_aa: ASSIRGNPAGGWYGYT

j_call: TRBJ1-2
v_call: TRBV7-2
cdr3_aa: ASSPGGYGYT

j_call: TRBJ2-7
v_call: TRBV11-3
cdr3_aa: ASSLNSDEQY

j_call: TRBJ2-3
v_call: TRBV10-1
cdr3_aa: ASSESNGQATDTQY

j_call: TRBJ1-4
v_call: TRBV5-4
cdr3_aa: ASSLRGQGNEKLF

j_call: TRBJ2-1
v_call: TRBV10-1
cdr3_aa: ASTPGTSGSDEQF

j_call: TRBJ1-1
v_call: TRBV5-6
cdr3_aa: ASSLLAKPGQLNTEAF

j_call: TRBJ1-2
v_call: TRBV7-9
cdr3_aa: ASSPKGAGNIFYGYT

j_call: TRBJ2-1
v_call: TRBV5-1
cdr3_aa: ASSSGGGENEQF

j_call: TRBJ2-1
v_call: TRBV28
cdr3_aa: ASSLRLLDYNEQF

j_call: TRBJ1-1
v_call: TRBV11-3
cdr3_aa: ASAGSRNTEAF

j_call: TRBJ2-7
v_call: TRBV6-1
cdr3_aa: ASSEGQGGYEQY

j_call: TRBJ2-3
v_call: TRBV11-3
cdr3_aa: ASSTDSSTDTQY

j_call: TRBJ1-1
v_call: TRBV4-1
cdr3_aa: ASSQVATEAF

j_call: TRBJ2-6
v_call: TRBV6-4
cdr3_aa: ASSAGQPGANVLT

j_call: TRBJ1-1
v_call: TRBV5-1
cdr3_aa: ASSLGDRAGGTEAF

j_call: TRBJ2-2
v_call: TRBV6-1
cdr3_aa: ASSEWQGDTGELF

j_call: TRBJ2-1
v_call: TRBV9
cdr3_aa: ASSVVSGGNNEQF

j_call: TRBJ1-1
v_call: TRBV28
cdr3_aa: ASSQEDTEAF

j_call: TRBJ2-3
v_call: TRBV25-1
cdr3_aa: ASRIGGVDTQY

j_call: TRBJ1-1
v_call: TRBV6-5
cdr3_aa: VSSQTMNTEAF

j_call: TRBJ2-5
v_call: TRBV6-1
cdr3_aa: ASSEREKGGLRETQY

j_call: TRBJ2-6
v_call: TRBV27
cdr3_aa: ASSPGQVFSGANVLT

j_call: TRBJ2-7
v_call: TRBV27
cdr3_aa: ASSFTLAGASYEQY

j_call: TRBJ2-3
v_call: TRBV7-9
cdr3_aa: ASSLWERTSGTDTQY

j_call: TRBJ1-2
v_call: TRBV2
cdr3_aa: ASILNAGRKGYT

j_call: TRBJ2-1
v_call: TRBV11-2
cdr3_aa: ASSLLSASGNLNEQF

j_call: TRBJ2-5
v_call: TRBV10-1
cdr3_aa: ASSESLDSLPPQQETQY

j_call: TRBJ1-2
v_call: TRBV6-1
cdr3_aa: ASSEGTAGAFYGYT

j_call: TRBJ2-7
v_call: TRBV6-1
cdr3_aa: ASIQGSSYEQY

j_call: TRBJ2-1
v_call: TRBV19
cdr3_aa: ASRASGSLEQF

j_call: TRBJ2-7
v_call: TRBV15
cdr3_aa: ATSRDLSYEQY